This T cell receptor beta chain came from a study of response to subunit inactivated influenza vaccine. Study results and limitations: Authors suggested that a seasonal influenza vaccination recruits few new T cells each time.

This clonotype was seen more than once but under ten times. The antigen remains unidentified. TCRdb re-called the RT-PCR reads through MiXCR, storing one row per CDR3 protein. Of about 520,000 distinct CDR3 sequences in the sample, roughly 25% are singletons; the top ten hold 1.5% to 2%. Germline values: CDR1 SGHRS, CDR2 YFSETQ. The CDR3 sequence is 18 residues long. J lost 0 bases, V lost 5 bases, and 11 bases had no gene match. The clonotype comes from a man in his fifties or sixties who received an inactivated influenza vaccine. The specimen comprised CD4+ T cells sorted from PBMCs, sampled roughly 5 days after vaccination. This chain links TRBV5-1 with TRBJ1-2; TRBD1 aligns across 12 bases. CDR3 residues: CASRSTGTGGLANYGYTF. DNA of the CDR3: TGCGCCAGCAGAAGTACCGGGACAGGGGGCCTAGCTAACTATGGCTACACCTTC.